One sample yielded the 11 T cell receptor beta chains listed below, sequenced in a study of CXCR3-negative and CXCR3-positive naive CD8 T cells. Notes on the study in general: The study found more hydrophobic TRB CDR3s in CXCR3-positive naive cells than in CXCR3-negative naive cells.

These TCRs are of unknown antigen specificity. cDNA libraries for TRB were generated by 5' RACE incorporating UMI labels. For each CDR3 protein, TCRdb gives one entry from its re-call of the 5' RACE reads, without DNA. The sample totals some 140,000 distinct CDR3 sequences; its top ten clones hold less than 0.55%. The sample taken for sequencing was naive CXCR3+ CD8+ T cells from blood. Sample subset: CD45RO-CCR7+CD27+CD95- naive CD8+ T cells expressing CXCR3 (TNR3+). Source of these receptors: a human donor in good health. Some clones in this sample may be carry-over from other donors' samples.

The chain carries TRBV20-1 and TRBJ1-2; as DNA is missing, the TRBD1 call by TCRdb cannot be tested. This CDR3 region has 12 residues. Germline V CDR1 and CDR2: DFQATT, SNEGSKA (reference sequence). Here the CDR3 reads CSARDRVGGYTF.

The chain links TRBV29-1 to TRBJ1-1; the D call from TCRdb, TRBD1, cannot be confirmed without DNA. Germline V lookup: CDR1 SQVTM, CDR2 ANQGSEA. CDR3 size: 15 residues. This chain's CDR3 is CSVEIPGQMNTEAFF.

This chain connects TRBV5-1 to TRBJ1-4; the D call from TCRdb, TRBD1, cannot be confirmed without DNA. Per the germline V gene, CDR1 is SGHRS and CDR2 is YFSETQ. This CDR3 is built from 16 residues. This CDR3 reads CASSLRPGQVVEKLFF. Full variable domain (missing parts from reference TRBV5-1 and TRBJ1-4): KAGVTQTPRYLIKTRGQQVTLSCSPISGHRSVSWYQQTPGQGLQFLFEYFSETQRNKGNFPGRFSGRQFSNSRSEMNVSTLELGDSALYLCASSLRPGQVVEKLFFGSGTQLSVL.

The CDR3 spells CSVDLAYEQYF. The chain couples TRBV29-1 to TRBJ2-7. Germline loops: CDR1 SQVTM, CDR2 ANQGSEA. The length of the CDR3 is 11 residues.

This chain links TRBV27 with TRBJ2-7; TCRdb's D gene call, TRBD1, goes unchecked for lack of DNA. This CDR3 is built from 16 residues. Looked up from germline, CDR1 is MNHEY and CDR2 is SMNVEV (reference sequence). CDR3 sequence: CATAPLTGMLSYEQYF.

The chain has TRBV27 and TRBJ2-3; the D call of TRBD2 rests on TCRdb alone, since no DNA is present to check it. Germline V gives CDR1 MNHEY, CDR2 SMNVEV (reference sequence). The CDR3 extends over 14 amino acids. The CDR3 is CASSLLEGSHTQYF.

The chain uses TRBV28 and TRBJ2-1; TCRdb reports TRBD1, a call that lacks DNA to check it against. The CDR3 extends over 15 amino acids. Germline V CDR1 and CDR2: MDHEN, SYDVKM. The CDR3 here is CASSVISLQGNEQFF.

The chain links TRBV21-1 to TRBJ2-5; TCRdb's D call, TRBD2, is unchecked because there is no DNA. TRBV21-1 is a pseudogene segment. The CDR3 loop spans 15 amino acids. This CDR3 reads CASINLASREETQYF.

This chain joins TRBV25-1 and TRBJ1-4; TCRdb designates TRBD1, a call that cannot be tested without DNA. The germline gives CDR1 MGHDK, CDR2 SYGVNS. The CDR3 length is 14 residues. The CDR3 is CASSEWGPGEKLFF.

The V gene is TRBV25-1, the J gene TRBJ2-1. Looked up from germline, CDR1 is MGHDK and CDR2 is SYGVNS. The CDR3 totals 16 residues. CDR3 amino acids: CASSEIGQMDYNEQFF.

CDR3: CSARDRGRMDTGELFF. The rearrangement links TRBV20-1 to TRBJ2-2; without DNA, the TCRdb call of TRBD1 cannot be checked. The CDR3 runs 16 residues. In germline, CDR1 is DFQATT, CDR2 SNEGSKA (reference sequence).